A selection of T cell receptor beta chains follows, all from one sample in a study of regulatory T cells in long-lasting Graves disease. TCRdb used MiXCR to reprocess the multiplex PCR reads, holding one entry per CDR3 protein. The sample contains under 500,000 distinct CDR3 sequences, around 20% of which appear only once. The sequencing used peripheral blood mononuclear cells (PBMCs), collected when the disease was refractory, from a patient treated with antithyroid drugs. Receptors were obtained from a female donor with Graves disease. Each CDR3 is given with its conserved first and last residue. The order of the fields is J gene, clone size, D gene, V gene, CDR3 protein, CDR3 DNA. The D gene is left open where the match is weak. The size field is filled for only some rows; it gives once, few, many or a size class.

j_call: TRBJ1-2; clone_size: few; d_call: TRBD1; v_call: TRBV29-1; cdr3_aa: CSVEELQGELYGYTF; cdr3_nt: TGCAGCGTTGAAGAGTTGCAGGGGGAACTCTATGGCTACACCTTC
j_call: TRBJ2-7; clone_size: few; d_call: .; v_call: TRBV5-1; cdr3_aa: CASSLATVLEQYF; cdr3_nt: TGCGCCAGCAGCTTGGCCACGGTACTGGAGCAGTACTTC
j_call: TRBJ1-5; clone_size: many; d_call: TRBD1; v_call: TRBV27; cdr3_aa: CASKKDRGGQPQHF; cdr3_nt: TGTGCCAGCAAGAAGGACAGGGGTGGCCAGCCCCAGCATTTT
j_call: TRBJ2-5; clone_size: many; d_call: .; v_call: TRBV11-2; cdr3_aa: CASLGLQETQYF; cdr3_nt: TGTGCCAGCCTGGGACTCCAAGAGACCCAGTACTTC
j_call: TRBJ2-5; clone_size: few; d_call: .; v_call: TRBV7-8; cdr3_aa: CASSLGGGTGATQYF; cdr3_nt: TGTGCCAGCAGCTTAGGGGGGGGGACAGGAGCGACCCAGTACTTC
j_call: TRBJ1-1; clone_size: many; d_call: TRBD1; v_call: TRBV28; cdr3_aa: CASSFETGSMVNTEAFF; cdr3_nt: TGTGCCAGCAGTTTTGAGACAGGGAGCATGGTAAACACTGAAGCTTTCTTT
j_call: TRBJ1-1; clone_size: few; d_call: .; v_call: TRBV4-1; cdr3_aa: CASSPLERMNTEAFF; cdr3_nt: TGCGCCAGCAGCCCCCTGGAGAGAATGAACACTGAAGCTTTCTTT
j_call: TRBJ1-5; clone_size: many; d_call: TRBD1; v_call: TRBV12-3/TRBV12-4; cdr3_aa: CASTLGQGRNQPQHF; cdr3_nt: TGTGCCAGCACCTTAGGACAGGGTAGAAATCAGCCCCAGCATTTT
j_call: TRBJ2-7; clone_size: few; d_call: TRBD2; v_call: TRBV7-9; cdr3_aa: CASSLAGVKEQYF; cdr3_nt: TGTGCCAGCAGCCTAGCGGGAGTGAAAGAGCAGTACTTC
j_call: TRBJ2-7; clone_size: few; d_call: .; v_call: TRBV20-1; cdr3_aa: CSASYIPGEPYEQYF; cdr3_nt: TGCAGTGCTAGTTATATTCCAGGGGAACCCTACGAGCAGTACTTC
j_call: TRBJ2-5; clone_size: .; d_call: TRBD2; v_call: TRBV6-2/TRBV6-3; cdr3_aa: CASSQGLAGLQETQYF; cdr3_nt: TGTGCCAGCAGTCAAGGACTAGCGGGACTACAAGAGACCCAGTACTTC
j_call: TRBJ2-5; clone_size: .; d_call: .; v_call: TRBV5-5; cdr3_aa: CASSLGTTQGTQYF; cdr3_nt: TGTGCCAGCAGCCTAGGGACAACGCAAGGGACCCAGTACTTC
j_call: TRBJ1-5; clone_size: .; d_call: .; v_call: TRBV18; cdr3_aa: CASSPKGEAKQPQHF; cdr3_nt: TGTGCCAGCTCACCCAAGGGGGAGGCAAAACAGCCCCAGCATTTT
j_call: TRBJ2-2; clone_size: many; d_call: .; v_call: TRBV6-2/TRBV6-3; cdr3_aa: CASSYRDTGELFF; cdr3_nt: TGTGCCAGCAGTTACAGGGACACCGGGGAGCTGTTTTTT
j_call: TRBJ1-4; clone_size: .; d_call: .; v_call: TRBV19; cdr3_aa: CASHTRGNEKLLF; cdr3_nt: TGTGCCTCCCACACCCGCGGGAATGAAAAACTGCTTTTT
j_call: TRBJ1-2; clone_size: many; d_call: .; v_call: TRBV29-1; cdr3_aa: CSVETANYGYTF; cdr3_nt: TGCAGCGTTGAGACAGCTAACTATGGCTACACCTTC